This T cell receptor beta chain was profiled in a study of identical twins. General study points: Insertions ran lower in abundant cord blood beta clonotypes, though not in memory repertoires. One should note that invariant MAIT and iNKT cells could partly confound zero-insertion analyses.

Trimming cost V 3 bases and J 5 bases, with 25 bases left between them. This CDR3 spans 17 amino acids. The V gene's germline CDR1 is DFQATT and CDR2 SNEGSKA (reference sequence). TCRdb recomputed calls from the 5' RACE reads with MiXCR, one row per CDR3 protein. Among fewer than 650,000 distinct CDR3 sequences, more than 9% were seen once, and the ten largest hold around 3.1%. This clonotype was counted a few times. The antigen is undetermined. This same sample was also taken into another study, of yellow fever vaccine responses in identical twins. That source notes: Twins reportedly had a vaccine T cell response that seemed partly convergent, partly personalized.

The receptor was isolated from a woman younger than 35 in good health. The rearrangement uses TRBV20-1 and TRBJ1-2; D is perhaps TRBD1 (5 bases). The sample taken for sequencing was PBMCs. The chain's CDR3 is CSARGRDAVRWDYGYTF. The CDR3 DNA sequence: TGCAGTGCTAGGGGTCGGGACGCCGTGCGTTGGGATTATGGCTACACCTTC.